This is a list of T cell receptor beta chains from one sample in a study of CD8 T cells in ankylosing spondylitis. TCRdb redid the calling of the 5' RACE reads with MiXCR, one entry per CDR3 protein. The sample lists some 130,000 distinct CDR3 sequences, roughly 15% occurring once. The sequenced sample was blood, either unsorted or a sorted T cell fraction (not recorded which). These receptors all stem from a female donor with ankylosing spondylitis or in good health (not recorded which). CDR3s include the opening cysteine and the closing phenylalanine or tryptophan. Each record gives: clone size, D gene, V gene, J gene, CDR3 DNA, CDR3 protein. D genes are given only for firm matches. Clone sizes are given selectively: once, few, many, or a class where the clone is expanded.

-	-	TRBV10-3	TRBJ2-5	TGTGCCATCAGGGCCCCACCTATAGAGACCCAGTACTTC	CAIRAPPIETQYF
-	-	TRBV10-3	TRBJ1-5	TGTGCCATCAGTGAGGACATGGGCAATCGGCCCCAGCATTTT	CAISEDMGNRPQHF
-	TRBD2	TRBV12-3/TRBV12-4	TRBJ2-7	TGTGCCAGCAGTCCGGAACTAGCGGGGATCTACGAGCAGTACTTC	CASSPELAGIYEQYF
-	-	TRBV28	TRBJ2-3	TGTGCCAGCAGTTTGGGCAGGGGATACACAGATACGCAGTATTTT	CASSLGRGYTDTQYF
-	-	TRBV4-1	TRBJ2-1	TGCGCCAGCAGCCCCAGGACTAACAATGAGCAGTTCTTC	CASSPRTNNEQFF
few	-	TRBV11-2	TRBJ1-2	TGTGCCAGCAGCTCCGACCGTTCCGTAGGCGGCTACACCTTC	CASSSDRSVGGYTF
few	-	TRBV3-1	TRBJ2-7	TGTGCCAGCAGCCGAGAAAACCCCTACGAGCAGTACTTC	CASSRENPYEQYF
many	TRBD1	TRBV5-1	TRBJ1-2	TGCGCCAGCAGCTTCAACGATCAAACAGGGGACTATGGCTACACCTTC	CASSFNDQTGDYGYTF
few	TRBD1	TRBV23-1	TRBJ2-7	TGCGCCAGCAGTCTATGGGACAGGATAGATTACGAGCAGTACTTC	CASSLWDRIDYEQYF
few	-	TRBV12-3/TRBV12-4	TRBJ2-2	TGTGCCAGCACCCTCTCCGGGGAGCTGTTTTTT	CASTLSGELFF
once	-	TRBV21-1	TRBJ2-7	TGTGCCACCGCTCATTTAGTGGAGCAGTACTTC	CATAHLVEQYF
many	-	TRBV6-4	TRBJ1-6	TGTGCCAGCAGTGACTCTGGGGGCGGTGGTTCACCCCTCCACTTT	CASSDSGGGGSPLHF
many	-	TRBV6-5	TRBJ1-3	TGTGCCAGCAGTTACTCGAGGACGAAGGATGGAAACACCATATATTTT	CASSYSRTKDGNTIYF
-	-	TRBV5-1	TRBJ2-7	TGCGCCGGCAGCTTAGGCTACGAGCAGTACTTC	CAGSLGYEQYF
-	-	TRBV7-6	TRBJ2-2	TGTGCCAGCAGCTTACAGCTAGCCACGAACACCGGGGAGCTGTTTTTT	CASSLQLATNTGELFF
-	TRBD1	TRBV30	TRBJ2-2	TGTGCCTGGAGAAACAGGGGCGCCACCGGGGAGCTGTTTTTT	CAWRNRGATGELFF
few	-	TRBV6-1	TRBJ2-7	TGTGCCAGCAGTGAAGTCCAGACAGCGTACTACGAGCAGTACTTC	CASSEVQTAYYEQYF
once	TRBD1	TRBV29-1	TRBJ2-7	TGCAGCGTTGTACCTCAGGGACAGGGCAGTCGGGAGCAGTACTTC	CSVVPQGQGSREQYF
many	TRBD1	TRBV12-3/TRBV12-4	TRBJ1-5	TGTGCCAGCTGTACAGGGGGCAGGAGAGATCAGCCCCAGCATTTT	CASCTGGRRDQPQHF
many	TRBD2	TRBV7-9	TRBJ2-7	TGTGCCAGCAGCTTAGCGGAGCGGGGGCCTTCCTCCTACGAGCAGTACTTC	CASSLAERGPSSYEQYF
many	TRBD2	TRBV29-1	TRBJ2-1	TGCAGCGTTGAAAAAGCGGGAGTCTCCAATGAGCAGTTCTTC	CSVEKAGVSNEQFF
few	TRBD1	TRBV20-1	TRBJ2-7	TGCAGTGCTTCACAGGGGGCCAAGGAGCAGTACTTC	CSASQGAKEQYF
few	TRBD2	TRBV5-1	TRBJ2-3	TGCGCCAGCAGTCCGGGACTAGCAGATACGCAGTATTTT	CASSPGLADTQYF
few	TRBD2	TRBV4-2	TRBJ2-2	TGTGCCAGCAGCCAAGTCACAGCGGGGTCCGGGGAGCTGTTTTTT	CASSQVTAGSGELFF
few	TRBD1	TRBV29-1	TRBJ1-2	TGCAGCGGGCGGACAGGGGGCGGATATGGCTACACCTTC	CSGRTGGGYGYTF
few	-	TRBV7-9	TRBJ2-7	TGTGCCAGCAGCTTAGAGGCGGGAAACTCCTACGAGCAGTACTTC	CASSLEAGNSYEQYF
few	-	TRBV6-1	TRBJ2-3	TGTGCCAGCAGTGTACCACTTGTCACAGATACGCAGTATTTT	CASSVPLVTDTQYF
many	-	TRBV15	TRBJ2-2	TGTGCCACACCCCCTACCGGGGAGCTGTTTTTT	CATPPTGELFF
many	-	TRBV20-1	TRBJ2-1	TGCAGTGCTATCAAGGGGGGTTACAATGAGCAGTTCTTC	CSAIKGGYNEQFF
many	-	TRBV7-7	TRBJ2-2	TGTGCTAGCAGATATGGGGGTAACACCGGGGAGCTGTTTTTT	CASRYGGNTGELFF
few	-	TRBV6-1	TRBJ1-2	TGTGCCAGCAGTCAAACGGAGGATCTCTATGGCTACACCTTC	CASSQTEDLYGYTF
many	TRBD2	TRBV20-1	TRBJ2-5	TGCAGTGCTCGAGGGACTAGCGGAGTTCAAGAGACCCAGTACTTC	CSARGTSGVQETQYF
few	TRBD1	TRBV20-1	TRBJ1-5	TGCAGTGCGCAAAGGGGACAGGCTCTTCAGCCCCAGCATTTT	CSAQRGQALQPQHF
-	-	TRBV5-4	TRBJ2-2	TGTGCCAGCAGCTTGGAACGGCGTGGGGGTACCGGGGAGCTGTTTTTT	CASSLERRGGTGELFF
many	TRBD1	TRBV27	TRBJ1-2	TGTGCCAGCAGTCTCGAGGGGGCAGCCTCCTATGGCTACACCTTC	CASSLEGAASYGYTF
-	TRBD1	TRBV5-6	TRBJ2-1	TGTGCCAGCAGCGCCGGGACAGGGGAAGCAAATGAGCAGTTCTTC	CASSAGTGEANEQFF
many	TRBD2	TRBV12-3/TRBV12-4	TRBJ2-3	TGTGCCAGCAGCTCACTAGCGGGAGGTACGCAGTATTTT	CASSSLAGGTQYF
many	TRBD1	TRBV20-1	TRBJ1-3	TGCAGTGCTCCCCCCGGGACAGATGGAAACACCATATATTTT	CSAPPGTDGNTIYF
-	-	TRBV18	TRBJ1-5	TGTGCCAGCTCACCGGGGGCAGAACCTAATCAGCCCCAGCATTTT	CASSPGAEPNQPQHF
few	TRBD1	TRBV5-1	TRBJ1-1	TGCGCCAGCAGCTTGGCATGGGACAGTTTATTATCTGAAGCTTTCTTT	CASSLAWDSLLSEAFF
-	-	TRBV12-3/TRBV12-4	TRBJ2-7	TGTGCCAGCAGTTTAGCGCTTGGCGGATTCTACGAGCAGTACTTC	CASSLALGGFYEQYF
-	-	TRBV5-1	TRBJ1-2	TGCGCCAGCAGCCCCGGGGGGATCATCAGTTACGGCTACACCTTC	CASSPGGIISYGYTF
many	-	TRBV20-1	TRBJ2-2	TGCAGTGCTAGAGTCGGGGCCGGGGAGCTGTTTTTT	CSARVGAGELFF
few	TRBD2	TRBV29-1	TRBJ2-3	TGCAGCGGGTTAGCGGGGGGACGTGCAGATACGCAGTATTTT	CSGLAGGRADTQYF